The 25 T cell receptor beta chains below all came from one sample that was sequenced in a study of identical twins. TCRdb redid the calling of the 5' RACE reads with MiXCR, one entry per CDR3 protein. The sample has approximately 1.8 million distinct CDR3 sequences, roughly a third seen once; the top ten hold about 0.27%. Sequenced sample: cord blood. These receptors came from a newborn girl in good health.

This clonotype was picked up a small number of times. This CDR3 reads CASSLYGLTDTQYF. CDR3 nucleotides: TGCGCCAGCAGCTTGTACGGTCTCACAGATACGCAGTATTTT. This rearrangement joins TRBV5-1 to TRBJ2-3; no reliable D call. The CDR3 is 14 amino acids. CDR1 SGHRS and CDR2 YFSETQ come from the germline V gene. V lost 1 base and J lost 2, with 8 bases in between.

The chain joins TRBV6-1 to TRBJ2-7; 9 nucleotides match TRBD2. V was pared by 4 bases and J by 2 bases, with 9 bases of the junction left unmatched. There are 16 residues in the CDR3. Per germline, CDR1 MNHNS and CDR2 SASEGT. CDR3 amino acids: CASSGTLAGTTYEQYF. CDR3 DNA sequence: TGTGCCAGCAGTGGGACTCTAGCGGGAACAACCTACGAGCAGTACTTC.

The chain couples TRBV5-1 to TRBJ1-5; 9 bases are shared with TRBD1. The CDR3 runs 17 residues. After removal of 4 bases from V and 0 bases from J, the junction contained 8 bases not matched to a gene. The germline CDR1 and CDR2 sequences are SGHRS and YFSETQ. CDR3 nucleotides: TGCGCCAGCAGCGGACGGGACAGGGATTATAGCAATCAGCCCCAGCATTTT. This translates into CASSGRDRDYSNQPQHF.

This clonotype was picked up a small number of times. The chain couples TRBV29-1 to TRBJ2-1; D ambiguous. Between the trimmed V and J ends, which lost 2 bases and 8 bases, there was a span of 22 bases. The CDR3 has 16 amino acids. The germline V gene encodes CDR1 SQVTM and CDR2 ANQGSEA. CDR3 region: CSVELLSEPDRDEQFF. CDR3 bases: TGCAGCGTTGAATTGTTAAGCGAACCGGACCGGGATGAGCAGTTCTTC.

The chain has TRBV10-3 and TRBJ2-5; D unresolved. The germline CDR1 and CDR2 sequences are ENHRY and SYGVKD. This CDR3 spans 12 amino acids. V gave up 3 bases and J gave up 5 bases, with 7 bases separating them. The CDR3 DNA follows: TGTGCCATCAGTGACCAGCTTGAGACCCAGTACTTC. It translates to CAISDQLETQYF.

The V and J genes are TRBV14 and TRBJ1-1; D is unclear. The CDR3 extends over 14 amino acids. Germline CDR1 is SGHDN and CDR2 is FVKESK. Trimming pared 0 bases from V and 8 bases from J, leaving 13 bases between. CDR3 in DNA: TGTGCCAGCAGCCAAGACGGGGTTCCGGGCGAAGCTTTCTTT. The encoded protein is CASSQDGVPGEAFF.

The chain joins TRBV4-2 to TRBJ1-6; the D is unclear. The ends were cut back, 4 bases at V and 6 bases at J, with 10 bases in the middle. Germline V gene lookup returns CDR1 LGHNA and CDR2 YNFKEQ. CDR3 length equals 14 residues. CDR3 in DNA: TGTGCCAGCAGCCCACGGGCCCCTAATTCACCCCTCCACTTT. Residues: CASSPRAPNSPLHF.

This clonotype has a handful of counts. The rearrangement joins TRBV7-9 to TRBJ2-1; D unresolved. V lost 0 bases, J lost 9 bases, and 15 bases lay in between. CDR3 length: 15 residues. CDR1 is SEHNR, CDR2 FQNEAQ, per germline (reference sequence). CDR3 coding DNA: TGTGCCAGCAGCTTAGCGGTGGTAGCCTGGGGTGAGCAGTTCTTC. This translates into CASSLAVVAWGEQFF.

The chain joins TRBV24-1 to TRBJ1-2; D gene ambiguous. The V gene lost 2 bases and the J gene lost 4 bases, with 4 bases spanning the gap. The CDR3 spans 12 residues. Germline CDR1 is KGHDR and CDR2 is SFDVKD. Here the CDR3 reads CATSDWVYGYTF. CDR3 nucleotide sequence: TGTGCCACCAGTGATTGGGTCTATGGCTACACCTTC.

The J gene is TRBJ2-7, the V gene TRBV20-1; D perhaps matches TRBD1 (6 bases). V dropped 6 bases and J dropped 7 bases, with 16 bases sitting between them. The CDR3 extends over 12 amino acids. Germline V gene sequence: CDR1 DFQATT, CDR2 SNEGSKA (reference sequence). CDR3 residues: CSASGQYNEQYF. CDR3 DNA sequence: TGCAGTGCATCGGGACAATACAATGAGCAGTACTTC.

The chain recombines TRBV6-1 with TRBJ2-3; 7 nucleotides line up with TRBD2. V was clipped by 8 bases and J by 2 bases; unmatched bases: 10. The CDR3 covers 15 residues. Germline-derived CDR1 and CDR2 are MNHNS and SASEGT. In nucleotides, the CDR3 is TGTGCCAGCTCCTTTCGGCGGGGGACCACAGATACGCAGTATTTT. Its protein is CASSFRRGTTDTQYF.

The chain uses TRBV20-1 and TRBJ2-1; TRBD2 matches at 12 bases. Losses at the gene ends were 5 bases for V and 9 bases for J; bases not matched to a gene: 8. Germline-derived CDR1 and CDR2 are DFQATT and SNEGSKA (reference sequence). The CDR3 has 14 amino acids. CDR3 DNA sequence: TGCAGTGCTCCCCGGACTAGCGGGACCCTTGAGCAGTTCTTC. Translating gives CSAPRTSGTLEQFF.

This chain's CDR3 is CSAPSMGLAGGPSSTDTQYF. The CDR3 DNA sequence: TGCAGTGCCCCATCCATGGGACTAGCGGGGGGGCCGTCTAGCACAGATACGCAGTATTTT. The gene calls are TRBV20-1 and TRBJ2-3; 16 bases line up with TRBD2. Trimming at V came to 6 bases and at J to 0 bases, leaving 15 bases not matched to a gene. Germline V gives CDR1 DFQATT, CDR2 SNEGSKA (reference sequence). The CDR3 runs to 20 residues.

This clonotype was seen more than once but under ten times. The V and J genes are TRBV25-1 and TRBJ2-4, with TRBD2 as a possible D gene (5 bases). V gave up 3 bases and J gave up 1 base, with 10 bases separating them. The length of the CDR3 is 15 residues. Germline V lookup: CDR1 MGHDK, CDR2 SYGVNS. In nucleotides, the CDR3 is TGTGCCAGCAGTGACGTCGGCGGGGCCAAAAACATTCAGTACTTC. This codes for CASSDVGGAKNIQYF.

The V and J genes are TRBV9 and TRBJ2-3, with 9 bases that match TRBD1. Germline V gene sequence: CDR1 SGDLS, CDR2 YYNGEE. The CDR3 has 15 amino acids. V lost 3 bases, J lost 4 bases, and 6 bases stayed unmatched. The CDR3 loop reads CASSGGTGWSDTQYF. The CDR3 nucleotides read TGTGCCAGCAGCGGCGGGACAGGGTGGTCAGATACGCAGTATTTT.

The rearrangement links TRBV13 to TRBJ2-1; 11 positions agree with TRBD1. CDR1 and CDR2 (germline): PRHDT, FYEKMQ (reference sequence). The CDR3 extends over 19 amino acids. Losses at the gene ends were 1 base for V and 4 bases for J; bases not matched to a gene: 12. Here the CDR3 reads CASSLERGTGTGGYNEQFF. CDR3 in DNA: TGTGCCAGCAGCTTAGAGAGGGGAACCGGGACAGGGGGGTACAATGAGCAGTTCTTC.

This clonotype appeared a few times. This rearrangement joins TRBV5-1 to TRBJ2-7, with 9 bases lining up with TRBD2. The V segment lost 6 bases and the J segment 4 bases; nucleotides outside the gene matches: 14. From germline, CDR1 is SGHRS and CDR2 YFSETQ. The CDR3 is made up of 16 amino acids. CDR3 loop: CASNFDGTSRLYEQYF. The CDR3, as DNA: TGCGCCAGCAACTTTGACGGGACTAGCCGTTTGTACGAGCAGTACTTC.

Ten or more counts support this clonotype. The rearrangement joins TRBV28 to TRBJ2-7; D is ambiguous. V gave up 5 bases and J gave up 6 bases, with 11 bases separating them. CDR3 length: 12 amino acids. Germline CDR1 is MDHEN and CDR2 is SYDVKM. The CDR3: CASSTPNFEQYF. The CDR3 nucleotides read TGTGCCAGCAGTACCCCCAATTTCGAGCAGTACTTC.

The CDR3 DNA reads as TGCGCCAGCAGTGAAGGGACAGGGGCCCCCTACGAGCAGTACTTC. Translating gives CASSEGTGAPYEQYF. The V call is TRBV10-1, the J call TRBJ2-7; the match to TRBD1 covers 10 bases. This CDR3 has 15 amino acids. The ends lost 3 bases at V and 2 bases at J; junction bases unmatched: 4. CDR1 and CDR2 (germline): WNHNN, SYGVQD (reference sequence).

For this clonotype: A much larger clone lies a single base off, so this may be a read error. The chain employs TRBV4-1 and TRBJ2-5; D is possibly TRBD2 (5 bases). This CDR3 is built from 14 residues. V gave up 0 bases and J gave up 11 bases, with 16 bases separating them. The germline CDR1 and CDR2 sequences are MGHRA and YSYEKL. CDR3: CASSQDEIAWEQYF. The CDR3 DNA follows: TGCGCCAGCAGCCAAGATGAGATAGCTTGGGAGCAGTACTTC.

The chain is built from TRBV12-3 or TRBV12-4 and TRBJ2-5, with 7 bases matching TRBD1. This CDR3 has 15 amino acids. With V trimmed by 3 bases and J by 11 bases, 15 bases remained unmatched. CDR3 nucleotides: TGTGCCAGCAGTTTTTGGGACAGAGGGGGCAATGAGCAGTACTTC. Translated: CASSFWDRGGNEQYF.

This rearrangement joins TRBV10-3 to TRBJ1-5; D possibly corresponds to TRBD1 (5 bases). Germline values: CDR1 ENHRY, CDR2 SYGVKD. The CDR3 is 13 amino acids. V was cut by 1 base and J by 5 bases, with 6 bases left in between. CDR3 protein: CAISELGDQPQHF. The CDR3, as DNA: TGTGCCATCAGTGAGTTGGGGGATCAGCCCCAGCATTTT.

The genes are TRBV5-3 and TRBJ2-5; D unresolved. TRBV5-3 is marked as an open reading frame, function uncertain. With 0 bases removed from V and 2 bases from J, the gap between germline ends came to 8 bases. The CDR3 contains 14 residues. CDR3 sequence reads: CARSLEAEQETQYF. In DNA form, the CDR3 reads TGTGCCAGAAGCTTGGAGGCCGAACAAGAGACCCAGTACTTC.

The CDR3 loop is CASSPRNSLEQFF. The CDR3 coding sequence is TGTGCCAGCAGCCCCCGTAACTCCCTGGAGCAGTTCTTC. This sequence joins TRBV3-1 and TRBJ2-1; D uncertain. V gave up 4 bases and J gave up 10 bases, with 14 bases separating them. Germline V CDR1 and CDR2: LGHDT, YNNKEL (reference sequence). The CDR3 consists of 13 residues.

The rearrangement joins TRBV28 to TRBJ2-1; 10 nucleotides agree with TRBD2. This CDR3 is 17 amino acids long. Germline assignment: CDR1 MDHEN and CDR2 SYDVKM. V was pared by 5 bases and J by 4 bases, with 11 bases of the junction left unmatched. The CDR3 region has the DNA TGTGCCAGCAGTCCTCCTCGCGGACTAGCGGAATACAATGAGCAGTTCTTC. This translates into CASSPPRGLAEYNEQFF. The variable domain in full, with the rest retrieved from reference TRBV28 and TRBJ2-1, is DVKVTQSSRYLVKRTGEKVFLECVQDMDHENMFWYRQDPGLGLRLIYFSYDVKMKEKGDIPEGYSVSREKKERFSLILESASTNQTSMYLCASSPPRGLAEYNEQFFGPGTRLTVL.